A single sample is the source of the 10 T cell receptor beta chains below, sequenced in a study of T cell responses to AZD1222 COVID-19 vaccine. Here immunoSEQ multiplex PCR was the method, and the copy in TCRdb shows in-frame clones only, minus some. The profile shows under 150,000 clones, roughly 90% of them singletons. Sample: peripheral blood, taken 28 days after the second AZD1222 dose. These receptors all come from an adult who received the AZD1222 COVID-19 vaccine.

The CDR3 DNA follows: TGTGCTAGTGGTTTGGAGGTGGGGGGCTCCTACAATGAGCAGTTCTTC. It specifies CASGLEVGGSYNEQFF. V gene TRBV12-5 combines with J gene TRBJ2-1; possibly TRBD2 for D (6 bases). The CDR3 spans 16 residues. Between the trimmed V and J ends, which lost 1 base and 0 bases, there was a span of 10 bases. The germline gives CDR1 LGHNT, CDR2 FRNRAP. Complete variable domain (other parts from reference TRBV12-5 and TRBJ2-1): DARVTQTPRHKVTEMGQEVTMRCQPILGHNTVFWYRQTMMQGLELLAYFRNRAPLDDSGMPKDRFSAEMPDATLATLKIQPSEPRDSAVYFCASGLEVGGSYNEQFFGPGTRLTVL.

The V and J genes are TRBV4-3 and TRBJ1-4; D might be TRBD1 (6 bases). V was clipped by 1 base and J by 4 bases, with 10 bases between them. The germline CDR1 and CDR2 sequences are LGHNA and YSLEER. CDR3 length: 15 amino acids. The CDR3 protein is CASSQAFRGNEKLFF. The CDR3 bases are TGCGCCAGCAGCCAAGCTTTCAGGGGTAATGAAAAACTGTTTTTT.

The chain is built from TRBV11-2 and TRBJ1-2; D is unresolved. This CDR3 comprises 14 residues. The germline V gene encodes CDR1 SGHAT and CDR2 FQNNGV. V was trimmed by 5 bases and J by 0 bases, leaving 10 bases between them. The CDR3 protein is CASSPSTANYGYTF. The CDR3 bases are TGTGCCAGCAGCCCTAGTACGGCTAACTATGGCTACACCTTC.

The V call is TRBV5-3, the J call TRBJ1-4; the D gene is possibly TRBD1 (5 bases). TRBV5-3 is known as an ORF, though its function is uncertain. Trimming shortened V by 0 bases and J by 0 bases, and 18 bases separated the two germline ends. The CDR3 is made up of 19 amino acids. The CDR3 sequence: CARSLANGVGATTNEKLFF. The DNA for the CDR3 is TGTGCCAGAAGCTTGGCCAATGGAGTAGGGGCTACAACTAATGAAAAACTGTTTTTT.

The gene calls are TRBV14 and TRBJ1-1; D remains ambiguous. This CDR3 has 15 amino acids. V was pared by 4 bases and J by 1 base, with 13 bases between. Germline loops: CDR1 SGHDN, CDR2 FVKESK. CDR3 residues: CASSPRVGWNTEAFF. The CDR3 nucleotides read TGTGCCAGCAGCCCAAGAGTAGGGTGGAACACTGAAGCTTTCTTT.

This clone was counted a few times. The chain joins TRBV4-2 to TRBJ1-3; TRBD1 is a possible D gene (6 bases). The CDR3 consists of 16 residues. Between the trimmed V and J ends, which lost 0 bases and 3 bases, there was a span of 12 bases. Looked up from germline, CDR1 is LGHNA and CDR2 is YNFKEQ. The CDR3 sequence: CASSQDTGAGGNTIYF. CDR3 bases: TGTGCCAGCAGCCAAGATACGGGGGCTGGTGGAAACACCATATATTTT.

Here the CDR3 DNA reads TGTGCCAGCGTCGGGGAGCCGTACCTGGTATACACCGGGGAGCTGTTTTTT. As protein: CASVGEPYLVYTGELFF. V gene TRBV7-2 combines with J gene TRBJ2-2; tentative D call: TRBD2 (5 bases). V was pared by 8 bases and J by 3 bases, with 22 bases between. From germline, CDR1 is SGHTA and CDR2 FQGNSA. This CDR3 is 17 amino acids long. The variable domain in full, completed from reference TRBV7-2 and TRBJ2-2, reads GAGVSQSPSNKVTEKGKDVELRCDPISGHTALYWYRQSLGQGLEFLIYFQGNSAPDKSGLPSDRFSAERTGGSVSTLTIQRTQQEDSAVYLCASVGEPYLVYTGELFFGEGSRLTVL.

The V gene is TRBV7-8, the J gene TRBJ2-2, with 7 bases fitting TRBD1. The CDR3 totals 14 residues. V trimming: 5 bases; J trimming: 6 bases; junction bases outside the gene matches: 6. CDR1 is SGHVS and CDR2 is FQNEAQ in the germline V gene. The CDR3 region has the DNA TGTGCCAGCAGCCACCGACAGGGTCCCGGGGAGCTGTTTTTT. This gives the protein CASSHRQGPGELFF.

This chain uses TRBV3-1 (or the pseudogene TRBV3-2) with TRBJ1-6; D call uncertain. The CDR3 is made up of 13 amino acids. V lost 2 bases to trimming and J lost 13 bases, with 12 bases between them. In germline, CDR1 is LGHDT, CDR2 YNNKEL (reference sequence). The CDR3 DNA reads TGTGCCAGCAGCCAACCGTCGGGGTACCCCCTCCACTTT. It encodes CASSQPSGYPLHF.

This sequence joins TRBV28 and TRBJ2-3; D could derive from TRBD1 or TRBD2 (5 bases each). Trimming removed 5 bases at V and 6 bases at J, with 18 bases between. The CDR3 sequence is 15 residues long. Germline CDR1 is MDHEN and CDR2 is SYDVKM. Written as DNA, the CDR3 is TGTGCCAGCAGTCCTCCGGGACGCCCGACGGATACGCAGTATTTT. Translating gives CASSPPGRPTDTQYF.